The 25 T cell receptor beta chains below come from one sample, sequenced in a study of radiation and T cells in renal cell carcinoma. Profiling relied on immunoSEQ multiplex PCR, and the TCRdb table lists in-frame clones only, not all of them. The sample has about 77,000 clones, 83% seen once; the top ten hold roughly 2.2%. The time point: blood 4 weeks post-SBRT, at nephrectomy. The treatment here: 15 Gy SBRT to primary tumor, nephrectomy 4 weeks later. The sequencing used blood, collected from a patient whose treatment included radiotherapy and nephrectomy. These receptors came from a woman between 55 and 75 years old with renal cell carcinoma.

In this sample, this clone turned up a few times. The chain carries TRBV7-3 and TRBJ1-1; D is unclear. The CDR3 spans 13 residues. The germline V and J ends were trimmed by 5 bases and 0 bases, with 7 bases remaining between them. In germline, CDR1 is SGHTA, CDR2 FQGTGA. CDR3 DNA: TGTGCCAGCAGCCCCGACATGAACACTGAAGCTTTCTTT. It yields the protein CASSPDMNTEAFF.

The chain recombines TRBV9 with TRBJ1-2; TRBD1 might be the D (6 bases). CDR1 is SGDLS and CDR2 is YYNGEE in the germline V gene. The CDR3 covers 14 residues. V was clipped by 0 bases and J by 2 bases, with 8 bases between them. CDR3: CASSVEQGNYGYTF. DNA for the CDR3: TGTGCCAGCAGCGTAGAACAGGGAAACTATGGCTACACCTTC.

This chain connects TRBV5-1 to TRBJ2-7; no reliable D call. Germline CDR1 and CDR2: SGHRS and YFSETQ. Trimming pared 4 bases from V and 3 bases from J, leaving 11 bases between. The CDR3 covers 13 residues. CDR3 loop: CASSPGRVYEQYF. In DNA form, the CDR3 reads TGCGCCAGCAGCCCAGGCCGGGTCTACGAGCAGTACTTC.

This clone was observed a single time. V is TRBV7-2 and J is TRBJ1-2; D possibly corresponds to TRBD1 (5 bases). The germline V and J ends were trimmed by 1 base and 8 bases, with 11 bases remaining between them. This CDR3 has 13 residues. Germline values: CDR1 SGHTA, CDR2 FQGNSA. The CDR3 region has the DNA TGTGCCAGCAGCTTAGTAGGGGTTTCGGGCTACACCTTC. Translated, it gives CASSLVGVSGYTF.

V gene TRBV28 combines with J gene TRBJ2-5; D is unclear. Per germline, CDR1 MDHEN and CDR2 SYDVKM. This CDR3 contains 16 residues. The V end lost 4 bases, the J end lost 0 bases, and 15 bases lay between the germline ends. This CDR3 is CASSSSHSLYQETQYF. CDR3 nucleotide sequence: TGTGCCAGCAGTTCCTCCCATAGTCTGTACCAAGAGACCCAGTACTTC.

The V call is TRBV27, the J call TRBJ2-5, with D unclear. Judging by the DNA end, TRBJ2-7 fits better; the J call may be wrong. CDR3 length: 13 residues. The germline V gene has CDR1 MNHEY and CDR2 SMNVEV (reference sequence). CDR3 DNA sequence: TGTGCCAGCAGTGTCGGTGCAGCCTACGAGCAGTACTTC. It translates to CASSVGAAYEQYF.

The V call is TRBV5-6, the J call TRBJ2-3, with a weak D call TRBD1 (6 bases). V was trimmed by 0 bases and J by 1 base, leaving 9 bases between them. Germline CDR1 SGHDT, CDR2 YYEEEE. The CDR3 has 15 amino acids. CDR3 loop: CASSLEAGGTDTQYF. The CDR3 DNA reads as TGTGCCAGCAGCTTGGAGGCAGGGGGCACAGATACGCAGTATTTT.

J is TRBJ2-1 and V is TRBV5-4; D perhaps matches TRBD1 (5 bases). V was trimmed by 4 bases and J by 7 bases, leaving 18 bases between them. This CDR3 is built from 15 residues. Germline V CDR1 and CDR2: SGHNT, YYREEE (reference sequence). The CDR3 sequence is CASSIDSGRSNEQFF. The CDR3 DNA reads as TGTGCCAGCAGCATTGACAGTGGGCGCAGTAATGAGCAGTTCTTC.

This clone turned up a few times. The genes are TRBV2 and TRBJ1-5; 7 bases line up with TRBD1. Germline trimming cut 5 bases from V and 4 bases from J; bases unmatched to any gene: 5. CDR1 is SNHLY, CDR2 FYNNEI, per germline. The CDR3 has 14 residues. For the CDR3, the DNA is TGTGCCAGCAGTTGGGACAGATTGAATCAGCCCCAGCATTTT. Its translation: CASSWDRLNQPQHF.

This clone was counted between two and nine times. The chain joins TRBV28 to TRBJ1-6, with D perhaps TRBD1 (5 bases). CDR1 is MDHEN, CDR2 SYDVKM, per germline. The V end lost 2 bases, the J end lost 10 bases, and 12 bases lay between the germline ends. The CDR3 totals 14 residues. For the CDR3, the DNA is TGTGCCAGCAGTTTAGGGGGGTCTGGGTCACCCCTCCACTTT. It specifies CASSLGGSGSPLHF.

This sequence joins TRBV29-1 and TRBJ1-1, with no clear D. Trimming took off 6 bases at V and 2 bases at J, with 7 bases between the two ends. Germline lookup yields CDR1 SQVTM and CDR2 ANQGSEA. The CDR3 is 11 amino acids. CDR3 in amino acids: CSVVSNTEAFF. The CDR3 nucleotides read TGCAGCGTCGTGAGTAACACTGAAGCTTTCTTT.

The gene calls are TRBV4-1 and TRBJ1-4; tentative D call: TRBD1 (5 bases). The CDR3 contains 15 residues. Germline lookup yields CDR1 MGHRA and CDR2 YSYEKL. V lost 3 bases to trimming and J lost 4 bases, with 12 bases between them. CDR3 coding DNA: TGCGCCAGCAGCCATTTCGACAGTCATAATGAAAAACTGTTTTTT. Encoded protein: CASSHFDSHNEKLFF.

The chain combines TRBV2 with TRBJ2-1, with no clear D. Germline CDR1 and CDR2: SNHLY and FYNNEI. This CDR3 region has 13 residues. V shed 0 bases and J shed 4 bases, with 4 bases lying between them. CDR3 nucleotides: TGTGCCAGCAGTGAAGCCGTTTACAATGAGCAGTTCTTC. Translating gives CASSEAVYNEQFF.

The CDR3: CASSPGDWGAGQYF. The CDR3 DNA reads TGTGCCAGCAGCCCCGGAGACTGGGGGGCAGGGCAGTACTTC. This chain uses TRBV28 with TRBJ2-7; tentatively, D is TRBD1 or TRBD2 (6 bases each). Germline CDR1 is MDHEN and CDR2 is SYDVKM. This CDR3 region has 14 residues. The V and J ends lost 6 bases and 9 bases respectively, with 21 bases between them. Based on the CDR3 plus reference TRBV28 and TRBJ2-7, the full variable domain is DVKVTQSSRYLVKRTGEKVFLECVQDMDHENMFWYRQDPGLGLRLIYFSYDVKMKEKGDIPEGYSVSREKKERFSLILESASTNQTSMYLCASSPGDWGAGQYFGPGTRLTVT.

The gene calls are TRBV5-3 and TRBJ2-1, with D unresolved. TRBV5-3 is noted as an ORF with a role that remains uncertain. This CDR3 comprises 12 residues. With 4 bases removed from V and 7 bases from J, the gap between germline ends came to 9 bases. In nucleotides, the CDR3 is TGTGCCAGAAGCCCCCTCATGAATGAGCAGTTCTTC. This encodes CARSPLMNEQFF.

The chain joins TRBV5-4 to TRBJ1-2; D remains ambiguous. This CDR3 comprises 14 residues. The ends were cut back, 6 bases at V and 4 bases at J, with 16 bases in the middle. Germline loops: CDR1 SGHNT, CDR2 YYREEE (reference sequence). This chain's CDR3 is CASISSRWLYGYTF. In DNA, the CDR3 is TGTGCCAGCATCTCCTCACGGTGGCTCTATGGCTACACCTTC.

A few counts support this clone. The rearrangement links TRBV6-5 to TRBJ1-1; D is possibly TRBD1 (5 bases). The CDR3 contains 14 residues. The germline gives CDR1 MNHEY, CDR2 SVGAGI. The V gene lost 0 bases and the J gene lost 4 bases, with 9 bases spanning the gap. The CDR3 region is CASSYSRGSTEAFF. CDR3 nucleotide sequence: TGTGCCAGCAGTTACTCGAGGGGCTCCACTGAAGCTTTCTTT.

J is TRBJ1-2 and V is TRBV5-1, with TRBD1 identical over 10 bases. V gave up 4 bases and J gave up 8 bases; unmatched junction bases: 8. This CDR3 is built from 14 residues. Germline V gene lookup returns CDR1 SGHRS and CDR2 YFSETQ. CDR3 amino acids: CASSQDRGPEGYTF. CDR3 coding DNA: TGCGCCAGCAGCCAAGACAGGGGGCCGGAAGGCTACACCTTC.

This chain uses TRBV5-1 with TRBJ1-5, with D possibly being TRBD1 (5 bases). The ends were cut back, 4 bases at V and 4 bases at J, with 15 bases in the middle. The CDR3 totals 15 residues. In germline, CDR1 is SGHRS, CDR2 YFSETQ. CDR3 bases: TGCGCCAGCAGCCCCTGGGACGGGGAAAATCAGCCCCAGCATTTT. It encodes CASSPWDGENQPQHF.

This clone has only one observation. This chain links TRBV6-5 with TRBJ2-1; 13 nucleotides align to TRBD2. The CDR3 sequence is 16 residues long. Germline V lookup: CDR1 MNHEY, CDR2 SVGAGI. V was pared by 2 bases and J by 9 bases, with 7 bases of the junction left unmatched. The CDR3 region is CASSYRRTSGSGEQFF. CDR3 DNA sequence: TGTGCCAGCAGTTACCGAAGGACTAGCGGGAGCGGTGAGCAGTTCTTC.

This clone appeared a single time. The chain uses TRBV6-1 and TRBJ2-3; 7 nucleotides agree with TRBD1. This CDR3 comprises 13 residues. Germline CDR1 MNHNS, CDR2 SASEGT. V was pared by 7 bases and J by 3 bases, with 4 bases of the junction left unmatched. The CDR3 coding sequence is TGTGCCAGCACCCGGGACAGAACAGATACGCAGTATTTT. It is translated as CASTRDRTDTQYF.

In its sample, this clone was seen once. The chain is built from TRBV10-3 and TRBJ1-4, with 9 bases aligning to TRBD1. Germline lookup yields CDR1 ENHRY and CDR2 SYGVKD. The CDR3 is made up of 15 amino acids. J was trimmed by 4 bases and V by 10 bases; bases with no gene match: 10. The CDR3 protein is CATGRTGASNEKLFF. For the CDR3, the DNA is TGTGCCACGGGACGGACAGGGGCCAGTAATGAAAAACTGTTTTTT.

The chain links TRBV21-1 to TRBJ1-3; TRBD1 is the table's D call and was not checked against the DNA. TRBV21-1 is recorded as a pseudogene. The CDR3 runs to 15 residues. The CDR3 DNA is TGTGCCAGCAGTCCTCCAGGGGATTCGGGAAACACCATATATTTT. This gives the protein CASSPPGDSGNTIYF.

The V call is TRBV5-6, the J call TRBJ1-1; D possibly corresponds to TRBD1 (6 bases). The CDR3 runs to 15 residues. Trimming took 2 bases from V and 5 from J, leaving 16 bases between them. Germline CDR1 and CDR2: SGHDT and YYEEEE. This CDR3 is CASSLTGARGTEAFF. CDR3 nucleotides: TGTGCCAGCAGCTTAACGGGGGCGAGGGGGACTGAAGCTTTCTTT. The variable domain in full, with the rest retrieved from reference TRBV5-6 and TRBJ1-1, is DAGVTQSPTHLIKTRGQQVTLRCSPKSGHDTVSWYQQALGQGPQFIFQYYEEEERQRGNFPDRFSGHQFPNYSSELNVNALLLGDSALYLCASSLTGARGTEAFFGQGTRLTVV.

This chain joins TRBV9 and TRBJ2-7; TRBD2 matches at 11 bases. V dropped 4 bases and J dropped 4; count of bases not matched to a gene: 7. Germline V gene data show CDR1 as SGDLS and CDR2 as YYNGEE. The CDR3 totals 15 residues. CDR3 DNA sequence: TGTGCCAGCAGCACCGGGACTAGCGGAGCATACGAGCAGTACTTC. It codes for CASSTGTSGAYEQYF.